The TCR beta chain under discussion was sequenced for a study of T and B cells in COVID-19 patients. On the study more broadly: Of about 19 active-infection patients, approximately twelve were critically ill with mechanical ventilation or extracorporeal membrane oxygenation.

Trimming removed 6 bases at V and 0 bases at J, with 12 bases between. The CDR3 covers 14 residues. Per germline, CDR1 DFQATT and CDR2 SNEGSKA (reference sequence). With regard to this clonotype: Its antigen is undetermined.

Each TRB amplification used 250-500 ng of genomic DNA from blood. BIOMED2 TRB-A/B primer pools were used in multiplex TRB PCR. TCRdb ran MiXCR on the multiplex PCR reads and lists one entry per CDR3 protein. The table has around 13,000 distinct CDR3 sequences, about 25% seen once. Broader study findings: Exclusive to the recovered cohort were approximately 2,500 TCR clusters, 30 to 40 of them with low generation probability. Patients with COVID-19 reportedly showed strongly skewed T cell receptor beta variable and joining gene usage.

The specimen was blood. V gene TRBV20-1 combines with J gene TRBJ2-1; perhaps TRBD2 as D (7 bases). This TCR was recovered from a human donor who had recovered from COVID-19. For the CDR3, the DNA is TGCAGTGCCGGGGGGCGGGACTCCTACAATGAGCAGTTCTTC. This translates into CSAGGRDSYNEQFF.